The 15 T cell receptor beta chains in this list originate from one sample, sequenced in a study of blood T cell repertoires in COVID-19. TCRdb's copy holds only in-frame clones and misses some; the assay was immunoSEQ multiplex PCR. The profile shows 150,000 or so clones, 87% of them singletons. The sample consisted of peripheral blood. The source of these receptors is a human donor in a cohort sampled during active COVID-19.

The rearrangement joins TRBV6-4 to TRBJ1-2; the D gene is possibly TRBD1 (6 bases). The length of the CDR3 is 15 residues. Germline lookup yields CDR1 MRHNA and CDR2 SNTAGT. Trimming took off 0 bases at V and 8 bases at J, with 16 bases between the two ends. CDR3 residues: CASSDSRSGGAGYTF. CDR3 nucleotides: TGTGCCAGCAGTGACTCGAGGTCGGGGGGCGCGGGCTACACCTTC.

The CDR3 loop reads CAWSLLAGAPYEQYF. The CDR3 DNA follows: TGTGCCTGGAGCCTCCTAGCGGGGGCCCCCTACGAGCAGTACTTC. The V call is TRBV30, the J call TRBJ2-7; 10 bases are shared with TRBD2. The CDR3 is 15 amino acids. Germline V gene sequence: CDR1 GTSNPN, CDR2 SVGIG (reference sequence). The V and J ends lost 3 bases and 2 bases, in that order; junction bases with no gene match: 7.

The gene calls are TRBV4-3 and TRBJ1-2, with D possibly being TRBD1 (6 bases). CDR1 is LGHNA, CDR2 YSLEER, per germline. V lost 0 bases, J lost 2 bases, and 10 bases lay in between. The CDR3 spans 15 residues. The CDR3 loop reads CASSQDRGKNYGYTF. The CDR3 coding sequence is TGCGCCAGCAGCCAAGACAGGGGCAAAAACTATGGCTACACCTTC.

This clone was picked up a small number of times. V usage is TRBV19 and J usage is TRBJ1-2, with D possibly matching TRBD1 (6 bases). This CDR3 region has 15 residues. The germline V gene has CDR1 LNHDA and CDR2 SQIVND (reference sequence). V was trimmed by 10 bases and J by 5 bases, leaving 23 bases between them. In nucleotides, the CDR3 is TGTGCCACTTATAAGATCGGGGGGCATTGGTATGGCTACACCTTC. Its protein is CATYKIGGHWYGYTF.

This clone was recorded only once. The V gene is TRBV28, the J gene TRBJ1-5; D ambiguous. The germline V gene encodes CDR1 MDHEN and CDR2 SYDVKM. V was cut by 1 base and J by 2 bases, with 15 bases left in between. The CDR3 spans 17 residues. This CDR3 is CASSLSVGSGGNQPQHF. The CDR3 bases are TGTGCCAGCAGTTTATCTGTAGGGTCCGGGGGCAATCAGCCCCAGCATTTT.

V usage is TRBV6-5 and J usage is TRBJ1-1, with 8 bases matching TRBD1. Germline loops: CDR1 MNHEY, CDR2 SVGAGI. The CDR3 totals 13 residues. Trimming removed 7 bases from V and 2 bases from J; junction bases left unmatched: 3. CDR3 region: CASMDRANTEAFF. The CDR3 region has the DNA TGTGCCAGCATGGACAGGGCCAACACTGAAGCTTTCTTT.

This sequence joins TRBV2 and TRBJ1-6, with TRBD1 matching 8 bases. Germline-derived CDR1 and CDR2 are SNHLY and FYNNEI. CDR3 size: 15 residues. V gave up 1 base and J gave up 7 bases; unmatched junction bases: 3. CDR3 sequence: CASSEGRTGNSPLHF. The CDR3 DNA is TGTGCCAGCAGTGAAGGAAGGACAGGGAATTCACCCCTCCACTTT.

The chain joins TRBV5-4 to TRBJ2-3, with TRBD2 matching 11 bases. The germline gives CDR1 SGHNT, CDR2 YYREEE (reference sequence). The CDR3 totals 17 residues. With 0 bases clipped from V and 4 bases from J, the junction kept 7 bases outside the gene matches. CDR3 region: CASSLGISGRAADTQYF. The DNA for the CDR3 is TGTGCCAGCAGCTTGGGTATTAGCGGGAGGGCGGCAGATACGCAGTATTTT.

This clone is a singleton in its sample. The chain combines TRBV18 with TRBJ2-2; D gene uncertain. CDR1 KGHSH and CDR2 LQKENI come from the germline V gene. Trimming cost V 3 bases and J 1 base, with 3 bases left between them. The CDR3 is made up of 13 amino acids. The CDR3 region has the DNA TGTGCCAGCTCACCTCAGAACACCGGGGAGCTGTTTTTT. As protein: CASSPQNTGELFF.

The chain uses TRBV28 and TRBJ1-5; no clear D gene. This CDR3 contains 14 residues. V was clipped by 8 bases and J by 4 bases, with 15 bases between them. Germline lookup yields CDR1 MDHEN and CDR2 SYDVKM. The CDR3 protein is CASWESMGNQPQHF. The CDR3 DNA is TGTGCCAGCTGGGAGTCCATGGGGAATCAGCCCCAGCATTTT.

This clone came up a few times. The chain is built from TRBV7-9 and TRBJ2-1; 7 positions match TRBD2. Germline assignment: CDR1 SEHNR and CDR2 FQNEAQ (reference sequence). J gave up 1 base and V 5 bases, and 14 bases lay outside the gene matches. The CDR3 sequence is 18 residues long. CDR3 coding DNA: TGTGCCAGCAGCGTCCTTAGGTTTGCGGGAGATTCCTACAATGAGCAGTTCTTC. As protein: CASSVLRFAGDSYNEQFF.

Comment on this clone: Compared with germline, one end of the junction differs, possibly owing to a read error. This rearrangement joins TRBV7-7 to TRBJ2-1; 12 bases align to TRBD2. From germline, CDR1 is SSHAT and CDR2 FNYEAQ (reference sequence). CDR3 size: 17 residues. For the CDR3, the DNA is TGTGCTAGCAGCTCCCTAGCGGGAGGGCAAGGCGACAATGAGCAGTTCTTC. It is translated as CASSSLAGGQGDNEQFF.

This clone was found once. The chain combines TRBV6-6 with TRBJ1-1; D might be TRBD1 (5 bases). V lost 6 bases to trimming and J lost 4 bases, with 18 bases between them. The V gene's germline CDR1 is MNHNY and CDR2 SVGAGI (reference sequence). CDR3 length equals 15 residues. CDR3 residues: CASSSQGLGVTEAFF. CDR3 DNA: TGTGCCAGCAGCTCCCAGGGCCTAGGGGTCACTGAAGCTTTCTTT.

The rearrangement uses TRBV5-4 and TRBJ1-4; 10 bases match TRBD1. V shed 0 bases and J 7 bases; nucleotides not matched to a gene: 9. The germline V gene encodes CDR1 SGHNT and CDR2 YYREEE (reference sequence). The CDR3 runs to 17 residues. The CDR3 here is CASSLAGTGENGEKLFF. CDR3 DNA sequence: TGTGCCAGCAGCTTGGCCGGGACAGGGGAAAACGGTGAAAAACTGTTTTTT.

The V call is TRBV9, the J call TRBJ1-4; 11 nucleotides agree with TRBD1. J was trimmed by 8 bases and V by 0 bases; bases with no gene match: 3. Looked up from germline, CDR1 is SGDLS and CDR2 is YYNGEE. CDR3 length: 15 amino acids. Written as DNA, the CDR3 is TGTGCCAGCAGCGTAGGGACAGGGGGCTTGGAAAAACTGTTTTTT. Protein: CASSVGTGGLEKLFF.